Following are 16 T cell receptor beta chains from one sample sequenced in a study of T cell repertoires in cytomegalovirus infection. Antigen specificity for these receptors is unknown. Each CDR3 protein gets one entry after TCRdb re-called the reads with MiXCR. The sample has about 20,000 distinct CDR3 sequences; roughly 40% are singletons. The sample consisted of CD8+ T cells from cultured PBMCs, taken from culture after CMV antigen stimulation. These receptors all stem from a human donor in good health (CMV status not recorded). Some clones in this sample may be carry-over from other donors' samples.

The chain joins TRBV27 to TRBJ2-1; no definite D call. This CDR3 region has 16 residues. V was trimmed by 4 bases and J by 0 bases, leaving 13 bases between them. Looked up from germline, CDR1 is MNHEY and CDR2 is SMNVEV (reference sequence). Written as DNA, the CDR3 is TGTGCCAGCAGTTCCCCTTATTCAAGCTCCTACAATGAGCAGTTCTTC. Translated, it gives CASSSPYSSSYNEQFF.

The genes are TRBV20-1 and TRBJ2-1; D gene ambiguous. Germline-derived CDR1 and CDR2 are DFQATT and SNEGSKA (reference sequence). V was pared by 0 bases and J by 3 bases, with 9 bases between. There are 14 residues in the CDR3. CDR3 protein: CSARDPDIYNEQFF. The CDR3 DNA is TGCAGTGCTAGAGATCCTGACATCTACAATGAGCAGTTCTTC.

This clonotype was counted many times. This chain joins TRBV7-8 and TRBJ2-1; 8 bases fit TRBD2. V shed 7 bases and J 4 bases; nucleotides not matched to a gene: 9. Germline V lookup: CDR1 SGHVS, CDR2 FQNEAQ. CDR3 size: 15 residues. The CDR3 nucleotides are TGTGCCAGCATCGACGGGACTAGAGGATACAATGAGCAGTTCTTC. Residues: CASIDGTRGYNEQFF.

In DNA form, the CDR3 reads TGTGCCAGCAGCTTAGCTACTAGCGGGGGGGCGGGTGAGCAGTTCTTC. This codes for CASSLATSGGAGEQFF. The chain is built from TRBV11-2 and TRBJ2-1; TRBD2 matches at 13 bases. The CDR3 totals 16 residues. CDR1 and CDR2 from the germline V gene are SGHAT and FQNNGV. The trim removed 1 base at V and 9 bases at J, leaving 6 bases unmatched. The full variable domain, with the rest looked up from reference TRBV11-2 and TRBJ2-1, is EAGVAQSPRYKIIEKRQSVAFWCNPISGHATLYWYQQILGQGPKLLIQFQNNGVVDDSQLPKDRFSAERLKGVDSTLKIQPAKLEDSAVYLCASSLATSGGAGEQFFGPGTRLTVL.

This rearrangement joins TRBV6-5 to TRBJ2-7, with TRBD2 matching 9 bases. Germline V lookup: CDR1 MNHEY, CDR2 SVGAGI. The CDR3 extends over 15 amino acids. Trimming cost V 2 bases and J 7 bases; bases outside gene matches: 9. The CDR3 DNA reads as TGTGCCAGCAGTTACCGAGGCGGGGGGGCGGTAGAGCAGTACTTC. Its translation: CASSYRGGGAVEQYF.

The gene calls are TRBV5-1 and TRBJ1-4; 9 positions agree with TRBD1. The CDR3 is 16 residues long. V lost 4 bases, J lost 6 bases, and 10 bases stayed unmatched. Germline V gives CDR1 SGHRS, CDR2 YFSETQ. As DNA, the CDR3 is TGCGCCAGCAGCGAAATCGACAGGGGGGCGGATGAAAAACTGTTTTTT. Translated: CASSEIDRGADEKLFF.

This clonotype was seen a few times. J is TRBJ1-1 and V is TRBV28; D gene ambiguous. V lost 6 bases and J 6 bases, leaving 17 bases between the germline ends. This CDR3 is 14 amino acids long. Germline V lookup: CDR1 MDHEN, CDR2 SYDVKM. CDR3 sequence reads: CASSLFGGTAEAFF. The CDR3 DNA reads as TGTGCCAGCAGCCTCTTCGGTGGTACGGCTGAAGCTTTCTTT.

In this sample, this clonotype turned up once. Relative to the germline gene, one junction end is altered; a read error may explain this. J is TRBJ1-5 and V is TRBV3-1, with D possibly TRBD1 on 5 matching bases. Germline CDR1 reads LGHDT; CDR2 reads YNNKEL (reference sequence). The CDR3 consists of 14 residues. The CDR3 nucleotides read TGTGCCAGCAGCAAAGAGGGGAGCAATCAGCCCCAGCATTTT. It specifies CASSKEGSNQPQHF.

This clonotype has only a few counts. The V gene is TRBV14, the J gene TRBJ2-1, with TRBD2 as a possible D gene (6 bases). The length of the CDR3 is 13 residues. V was cut by 6 bases and J by 8 bases, with 14 bases left in between. CDR1 is SGHDN, CDR2 FVKESK, per germline. The CDR3 sequence: CASRDGGQDEQFF. DNA for the CDR3: TGTGCCAGCAGAGATGGAGGGCAAGATGAGCAGTTCTTC.

The chain is built from TRBV4-1 and TRBJ1-1; D gene unclear. The CDR3 totals 16 residues. The V gene lost 4 bases and the J gene lost 3 bases, with 18 bases spanning the gap. Germline-derived CDR1 and CDR2 are MGHRA and YSYEKL. CDR3 amino acids: CASSPTEGLRDTEAFF. The CDR3 DNA is TGCGCCAGCAGCCCCACCGAAGGCTTGCGGGACACTGAAGCTTTCTTT.

The V gene is TRBV20-1, the J gene TRBJ1-3, with 9 nucleotides matching TRBD1. The CDR3 runs 14 residues. CDR1 and CDR2 from the germline V gene are DFQATT and SNEGSKA (reference sequence). J gave up 1 base and V 5 bases, and 3 bases lay outside the gene matches. CDR3 in DNA: TGCAGTGCTCCCGGACAGGGGTCTGGAAACACCATATATTTT. It yields the protein CSAPGQGSGNTIYF.

The rearrangement links TRBV7-9 to TRBJ1-2; 7 nucleotides align to TRBD1. From germline, CDR1 is SEHNR and CDR2 FQNEAQ (reference sequence). J gave up 6 bases and V 5 bases, and 15 bases lay outside the gene matches. There are 16 residues in the CDR3. The CDR3 DNA sequence: TGTGCCAGCAGCAACAGTCGACAGGGAGGGGTCCATGGCTACACCTTC. Translating it yields CASSNSRQGGVHGYTF.

This clonotype occurred once. The chain couples TRBV7-2 to TRBJ1-1; D may be TRBD1 (5 bases). Germline V gene data show CDR1 as SGHTA and CDR2 as FQGNSA. The CDR3 has 12 residues. V gave up 6 bases and J gave up 7 bases, with 12 bases separating them. The CDR3 region has the DNA TGTGCCAGCAGATTCGACAGTTATGAAGCTTTCTTT. Translation gives CASRFDSYEAFF. The full variable domain, in which reference TRBV7-2 and TRBJ1-1 provide the parts outside the CDR3, is GAGVSQSPSNKVTEKGKDVELRCDPISGHTALYWYRQSLGQGLEFLIYFQGNSAPDKSGLPSDRFSAERTGGSVSTLTIQRTQQEDSAVYLCASRFDSYEAFFGQGTRLTVV.

The CDR3 loop reads CASIAPRSPNQPQHF. Here the CDR3 DNA reads TGTGCCAGCATCGCCCCGAGGTCTCCAAATCAGCCCCAGCATTTT. The chain uses TRBV28 and TRBJ1-5; D gene unclear. Germline CDR1 and CDR2: MDHEN and SYDVKM. The ends were cut back, 7 bases at V and 4 bases at J, with 17 bases in the middle. CDR3 length: 15 amino acids.

This clonotype was seen more than once but under ten times. The V gene is TRBV7-6, the J gene TRBJ1-2; tentatively, D is TRBD1 (5 bases). Per the germline V gene, CDR1 is SGHVS and CDR2 is FNYEAQ. This CDR3 region has 15 residues. V was trimmed by 0 bases and J by 4 bases, leaving 12 bases between them. DNA of the CDR3: TGTGCCAGCAGCTTAGCTACGGGACCTCTCTATGGCTACACCTTC. It specifies CASSLATGPLYGYTF.

By share of the sample, this clonotype is medium-sized. J is TRBJ1-2 and V is TRBV7-2, with D tentatively TRBD1 (5 bases). V dropped 7 bases and J dropped 4 bases, with 16 bases sitting between them. This CDR3 is built from 14 residues. The germline V gene has CDR1 SGHTA and CDR2 FQGNSA. The CDR3 sequence is CASITDRFPYGYTF. CDR3 coding DNA: TGTGCCAGCATCACAGACAGATTCCCCTATGGCTACACCTTC.